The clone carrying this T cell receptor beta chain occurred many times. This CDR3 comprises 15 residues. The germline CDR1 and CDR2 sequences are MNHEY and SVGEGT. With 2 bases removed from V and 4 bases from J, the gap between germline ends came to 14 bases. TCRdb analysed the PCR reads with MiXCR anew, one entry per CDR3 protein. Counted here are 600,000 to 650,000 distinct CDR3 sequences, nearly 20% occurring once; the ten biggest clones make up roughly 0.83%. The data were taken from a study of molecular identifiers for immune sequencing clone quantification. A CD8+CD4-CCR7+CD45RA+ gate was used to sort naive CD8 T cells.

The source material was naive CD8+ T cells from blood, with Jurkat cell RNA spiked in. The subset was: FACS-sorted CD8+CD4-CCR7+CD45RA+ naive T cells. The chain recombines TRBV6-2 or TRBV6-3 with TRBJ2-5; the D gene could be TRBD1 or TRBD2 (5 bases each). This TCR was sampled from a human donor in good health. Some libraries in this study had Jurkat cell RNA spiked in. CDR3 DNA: TGTGCCAGCAGTTACCTTGGGGACCAGACAGAGACCCAGTACTTC. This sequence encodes CASSYLGDQTETQYF.